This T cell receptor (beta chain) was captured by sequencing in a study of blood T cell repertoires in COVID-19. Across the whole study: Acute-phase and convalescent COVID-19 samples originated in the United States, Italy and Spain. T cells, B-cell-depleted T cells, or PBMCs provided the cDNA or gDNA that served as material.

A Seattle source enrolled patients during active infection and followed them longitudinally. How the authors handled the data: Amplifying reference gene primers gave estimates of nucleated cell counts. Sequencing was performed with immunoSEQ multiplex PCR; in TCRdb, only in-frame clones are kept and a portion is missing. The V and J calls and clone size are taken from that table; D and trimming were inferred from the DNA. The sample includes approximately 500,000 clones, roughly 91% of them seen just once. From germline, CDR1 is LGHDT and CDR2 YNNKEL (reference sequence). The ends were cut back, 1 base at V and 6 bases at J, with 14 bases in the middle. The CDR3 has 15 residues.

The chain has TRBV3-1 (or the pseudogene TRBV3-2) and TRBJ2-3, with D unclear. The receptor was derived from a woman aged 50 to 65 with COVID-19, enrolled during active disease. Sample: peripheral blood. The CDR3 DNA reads TGTGCCAGCAGCCAAGGTAGCTCCCCTGGGGATACGCAGTATTTT. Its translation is CASSQGSSPGDTQYF.